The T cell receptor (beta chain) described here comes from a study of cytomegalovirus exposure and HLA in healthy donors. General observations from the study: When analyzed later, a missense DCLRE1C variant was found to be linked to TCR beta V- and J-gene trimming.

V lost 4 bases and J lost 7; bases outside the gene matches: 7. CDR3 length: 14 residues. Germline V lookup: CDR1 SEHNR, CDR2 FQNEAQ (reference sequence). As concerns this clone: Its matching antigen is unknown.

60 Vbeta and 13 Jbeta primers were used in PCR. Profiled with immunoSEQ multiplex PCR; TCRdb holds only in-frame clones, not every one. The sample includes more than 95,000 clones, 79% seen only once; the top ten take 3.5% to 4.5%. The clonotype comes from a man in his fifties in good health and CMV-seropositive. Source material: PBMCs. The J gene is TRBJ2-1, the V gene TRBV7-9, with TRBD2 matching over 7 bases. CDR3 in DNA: TGTGCCAGCAGCTACGAACTAGCGTTGAATGAGCAGTTCTTC. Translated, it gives CASSYELALNEQFF.